This TCR beta chain is from a study of T cell changes during pregnancy in multiple sclerosis. TCRdb's table, derived via immunoSEQ multiplex PCR, lists solely in-frame clones and lacks some. This sample has 100,000 or so clones, with over 80% found just once. The CDR3 covers 12 residues. CDR1 is SGDLS, CDR2 YYNGEE, per germline. Trimming took off 3 bases at V and 2 bases at J, with 4 bases between the two ends. This sequence was found in a female donor with multiple sclerosis, enrolled in a pregnancy study. This specimen was peripheral blood, taken in the first trimester of pregnancy. This rearrangement joins TRBV9 to TRBJ2-3; D is undetermined. Here the CDR3 reads CASSGDTDTQYF. The CDR3 coding sequence is TGTGCCAGCAGCGGAGACACAGATACGCAGTATTTT.